This T cell receptor (beta chain) appears in the sequencing data of a study of blood T cell repertoires in COVID-19. Study-wide background: PBMCs, B-cell-depleted T cells, or T cells provided the cDNA or gDNA that made up the material.

All enrollees were roughly 18 to 100 years old and from about 24 US areas. In germline, CDR1 is LGHNA, CDR2 YSLEER. With 0 bases clipped from V and 4 bases from J, the junction kept 8 bases outside the gene matches. CDR3 length: 17 residues. Measured with immunoSEQ multiplex PCR; TCRdb has only the in-frame clones, and not every one. The data show 300,000 to 400,000 clones, just over 85% seen once. V gene TRBV4-3 combines with J gene TRBJ2-3; 9 positions match TRBD2. The material sequenced was PBMCs or T cells enriched from blood (not recorded which). The TCR comes from a woman aged 40 to 50 with acute COVID-19. The CDR3 protein is CASSQDQRGDVPDTQYF. The CDR3 DNA is TGCGCCAGCAGCCAAGATCAGCGGGGGGATGTCCCAGATACGCAGTATTTT.